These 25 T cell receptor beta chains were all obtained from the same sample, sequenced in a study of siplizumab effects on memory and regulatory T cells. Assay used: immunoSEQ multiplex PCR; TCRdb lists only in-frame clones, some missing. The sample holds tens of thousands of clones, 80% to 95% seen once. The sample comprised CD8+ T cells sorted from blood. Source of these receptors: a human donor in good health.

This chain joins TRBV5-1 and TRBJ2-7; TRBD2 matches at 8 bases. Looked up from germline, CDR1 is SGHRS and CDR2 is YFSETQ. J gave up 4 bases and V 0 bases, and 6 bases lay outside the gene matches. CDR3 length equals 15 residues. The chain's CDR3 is CASSLGAGGPYEQYF. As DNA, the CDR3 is TGCGCCAGCAGCTTGGGCGCGGGAGGCCCTTACGAGCAGTACTTC.

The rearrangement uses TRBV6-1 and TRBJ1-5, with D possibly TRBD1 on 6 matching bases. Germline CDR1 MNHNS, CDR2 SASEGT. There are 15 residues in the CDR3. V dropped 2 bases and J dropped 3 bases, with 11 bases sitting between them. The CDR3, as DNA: TGTGCCAGCAGTGAATTCGGGGGCTCCAATCAGCCCCAGCATTTT. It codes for CASSEFGGSNQPQHF.

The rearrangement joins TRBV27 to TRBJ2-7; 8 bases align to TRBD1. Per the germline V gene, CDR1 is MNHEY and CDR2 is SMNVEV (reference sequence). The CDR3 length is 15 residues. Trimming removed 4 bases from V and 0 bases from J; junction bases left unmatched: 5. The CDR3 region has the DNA TGTGCCAGCAGTTACAGGACAGGGACCTCCTACGAGCAGTACTTC. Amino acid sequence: CASSYRTGTSYEQYF.

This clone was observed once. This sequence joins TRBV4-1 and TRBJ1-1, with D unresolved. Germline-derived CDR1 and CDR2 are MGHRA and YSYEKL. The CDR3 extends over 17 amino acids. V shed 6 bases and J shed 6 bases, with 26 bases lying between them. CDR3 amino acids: CASSLKPSPSVASEAFF. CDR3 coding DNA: TGCGCCAGCAGTTTAAAACCCTCCCCTAGTGTGGCTTCTGAAGCTTTCTTT.

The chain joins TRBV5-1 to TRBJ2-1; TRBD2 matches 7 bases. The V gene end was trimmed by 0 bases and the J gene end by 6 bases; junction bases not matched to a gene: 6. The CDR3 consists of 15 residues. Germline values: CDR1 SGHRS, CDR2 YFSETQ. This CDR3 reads CASSLVGGSVNEQFF. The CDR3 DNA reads TGCGCCAGCAGCTTGGTCGGGGGGTCTGTCAATGAGCAGTTCTTC.

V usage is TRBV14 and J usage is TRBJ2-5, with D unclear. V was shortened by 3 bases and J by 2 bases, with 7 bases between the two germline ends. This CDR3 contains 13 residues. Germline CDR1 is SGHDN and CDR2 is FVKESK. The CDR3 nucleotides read TGTGCCAGCAGCCACGGCCCGCAAGAGACCCAGTACTTC. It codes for CASSHGPQETQYF.

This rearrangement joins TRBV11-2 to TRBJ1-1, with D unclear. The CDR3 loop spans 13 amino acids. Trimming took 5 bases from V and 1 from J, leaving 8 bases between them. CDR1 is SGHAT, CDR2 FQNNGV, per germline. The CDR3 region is CASSTPPNTEAFF. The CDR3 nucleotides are TGTGCCAGCAGCACCCCCCCGAACACTGAAGCTTTCTTT.

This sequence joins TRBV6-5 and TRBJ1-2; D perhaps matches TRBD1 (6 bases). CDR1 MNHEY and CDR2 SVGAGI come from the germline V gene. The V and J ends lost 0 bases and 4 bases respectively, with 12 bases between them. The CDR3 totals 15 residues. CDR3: CASSYSTGSGYGYTF. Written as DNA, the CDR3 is TGTGCCAGCAGTTACTCGACAGGATCCGGCTATGGCTACACCTTC.

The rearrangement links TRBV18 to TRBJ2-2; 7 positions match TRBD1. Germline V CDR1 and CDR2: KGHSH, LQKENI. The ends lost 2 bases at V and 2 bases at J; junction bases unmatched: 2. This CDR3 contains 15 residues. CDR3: CASSPEGANTGELFF. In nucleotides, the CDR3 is TGTGCCAGCTCACCAGAGGGGGCCAACACCGGGGAGCTGTTTTTT. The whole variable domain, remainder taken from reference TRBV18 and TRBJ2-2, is NAGVMQNPRHLVRRRGQEARLRCSPMKGHSHVYWYRQLPEEGLKFMVYLQKENIIDESGMPKERFSAEFPKEGPSILRIQQVVRGDSAAYFCASSPEGANTGELFFGEGSRLTVL.

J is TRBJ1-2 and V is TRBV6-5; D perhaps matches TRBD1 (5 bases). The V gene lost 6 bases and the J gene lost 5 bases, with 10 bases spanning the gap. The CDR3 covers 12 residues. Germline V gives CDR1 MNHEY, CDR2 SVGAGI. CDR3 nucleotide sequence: TGTGCCAGCAGCGGGACGGAATATGGCTACACCTTC. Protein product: CASSGTEYGYTF.

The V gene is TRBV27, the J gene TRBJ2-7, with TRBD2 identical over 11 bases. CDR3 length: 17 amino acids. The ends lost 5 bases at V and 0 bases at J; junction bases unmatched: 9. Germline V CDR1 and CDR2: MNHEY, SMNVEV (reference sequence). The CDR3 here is CASSNLPGLAASYEQYF. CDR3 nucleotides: TGTGCCAGCAGTAACCTACCGGGACTAGCGGCCTCCTACGAGCAGTACTTC.

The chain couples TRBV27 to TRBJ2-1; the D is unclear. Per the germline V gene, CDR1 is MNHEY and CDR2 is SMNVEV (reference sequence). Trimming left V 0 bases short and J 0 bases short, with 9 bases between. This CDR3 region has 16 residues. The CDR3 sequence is CASSLSGPSSYNEQFF. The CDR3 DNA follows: TGTGCCAGCAGTTTATCCGGCCCTAGCTCCTACAATGAGCAGTTCTTC.

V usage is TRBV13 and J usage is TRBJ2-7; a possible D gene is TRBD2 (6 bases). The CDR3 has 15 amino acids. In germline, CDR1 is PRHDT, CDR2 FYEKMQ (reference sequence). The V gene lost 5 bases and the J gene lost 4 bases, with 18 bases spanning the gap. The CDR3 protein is CASSPGRDWEYEQYF. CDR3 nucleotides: TGTGCCAGCAGCCCCGGCCGGGACTGGGAATACGAGCAGTACTTC.

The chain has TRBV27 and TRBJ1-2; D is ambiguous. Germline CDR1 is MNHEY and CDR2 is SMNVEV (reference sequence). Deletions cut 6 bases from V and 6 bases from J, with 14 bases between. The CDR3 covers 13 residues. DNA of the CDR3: TGTGCCAGCAGGGGCCCCCCTTTGGATGGCTACACCTTC. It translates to CASRGPPLDGYTF.

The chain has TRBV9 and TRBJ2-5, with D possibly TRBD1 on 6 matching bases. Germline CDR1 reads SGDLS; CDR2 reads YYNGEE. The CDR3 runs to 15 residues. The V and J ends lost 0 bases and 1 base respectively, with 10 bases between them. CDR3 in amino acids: CASSVGGTSQETQYF. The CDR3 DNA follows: TGTGCCAGCAGCGTAGGTGGGACAAGCCAAGAGACCCAGTACTTC.

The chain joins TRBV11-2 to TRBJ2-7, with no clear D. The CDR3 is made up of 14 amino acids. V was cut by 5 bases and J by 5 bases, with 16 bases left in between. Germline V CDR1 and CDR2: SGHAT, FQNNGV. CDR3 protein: CASSLTRSGHEQYF. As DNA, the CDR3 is TGTGCCAGCAGCCTTACCCGGTCTGGTCACGAGCAGTACTTC.

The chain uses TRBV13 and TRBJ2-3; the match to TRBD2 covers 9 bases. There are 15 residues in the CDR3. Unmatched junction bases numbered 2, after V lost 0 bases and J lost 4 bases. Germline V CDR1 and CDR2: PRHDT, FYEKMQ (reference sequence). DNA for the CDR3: TGTGCCAGCAGCTTAGGGCGGGAGGGACCAGATACGCAGTATTTT. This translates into CASSLGREGPDTQYF.

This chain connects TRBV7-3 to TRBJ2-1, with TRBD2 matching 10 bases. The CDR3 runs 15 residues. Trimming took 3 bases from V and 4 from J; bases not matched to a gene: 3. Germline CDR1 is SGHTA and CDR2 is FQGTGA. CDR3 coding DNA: TGTGCCAGCAGCTTTAGCGGGGGGAAATACAATGAGCAGTTCTTC. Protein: CASSFSGGKYNEQFF.

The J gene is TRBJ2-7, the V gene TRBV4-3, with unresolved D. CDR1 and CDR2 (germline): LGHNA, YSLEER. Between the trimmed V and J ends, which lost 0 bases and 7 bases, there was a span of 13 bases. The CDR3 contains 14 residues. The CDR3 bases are TGCGCCAGCAGCCAAGACAGCGAGTCCATAGAGCAGTACTTC. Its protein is CASSQDSESIEQYF.

CDR3 protein: CASSRGTGERETQYF. The CDR3 DNA is TGTGCCAGCAGCAGAGGGACAGGGGAGAGGGAGACCCAGTACTTC. This rearrangement joins TRBV9 to TRBJ2-5, with TRBD1 identical over 10 bases. Germline V lookup: CDR1 SGDLS, CDR2 YYNGEE. The trim removed 4 bases at V and 5 bases at J, leaving 8 bases unmatched. The CDR3 consists of 15 residues.

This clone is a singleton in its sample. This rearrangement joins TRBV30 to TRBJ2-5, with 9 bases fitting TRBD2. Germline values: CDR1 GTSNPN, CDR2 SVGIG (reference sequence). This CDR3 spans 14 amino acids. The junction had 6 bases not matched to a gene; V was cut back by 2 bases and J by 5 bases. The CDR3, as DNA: TGTGCCTGGAGTCGGGCGGGAGGGGTGGAGACCCAGTACTTC. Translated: CAWSRAGGVETQYF.

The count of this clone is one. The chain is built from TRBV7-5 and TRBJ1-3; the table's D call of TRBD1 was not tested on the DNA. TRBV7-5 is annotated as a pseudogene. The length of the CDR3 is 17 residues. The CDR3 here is CARSLALTGYFGNTIYF. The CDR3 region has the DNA TGTGCCAGAAGCTTAGCCCTGACAGGGTACTTTGGAAACACCATATATTTT.

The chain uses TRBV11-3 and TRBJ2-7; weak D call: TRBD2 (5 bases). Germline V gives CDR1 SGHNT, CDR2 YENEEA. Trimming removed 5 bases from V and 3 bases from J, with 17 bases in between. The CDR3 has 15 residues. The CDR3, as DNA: TGTGCCAGCAGCCCTGGAGGACTTAATTTCTACGAGCAGTACTTC. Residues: CASSPGGLNFYEQYF.

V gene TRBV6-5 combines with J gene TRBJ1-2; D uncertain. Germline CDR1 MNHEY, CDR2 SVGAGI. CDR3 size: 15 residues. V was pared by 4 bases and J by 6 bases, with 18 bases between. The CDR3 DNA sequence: TGTGCCAGCAGTTTTTCCCTGGGCCTGAAGGATGGCTACACCTTC. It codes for CASSFSLGLKDGYTF.

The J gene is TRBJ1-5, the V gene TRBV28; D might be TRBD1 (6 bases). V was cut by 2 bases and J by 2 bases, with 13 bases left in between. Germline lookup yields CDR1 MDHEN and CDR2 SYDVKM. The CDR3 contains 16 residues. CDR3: CASSLAGARGNQPQHF. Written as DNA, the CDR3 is TGTGCCAGCAGTTTAGCAGGGGCTCGTGGCAATCAGCCCCAGCATTTT.